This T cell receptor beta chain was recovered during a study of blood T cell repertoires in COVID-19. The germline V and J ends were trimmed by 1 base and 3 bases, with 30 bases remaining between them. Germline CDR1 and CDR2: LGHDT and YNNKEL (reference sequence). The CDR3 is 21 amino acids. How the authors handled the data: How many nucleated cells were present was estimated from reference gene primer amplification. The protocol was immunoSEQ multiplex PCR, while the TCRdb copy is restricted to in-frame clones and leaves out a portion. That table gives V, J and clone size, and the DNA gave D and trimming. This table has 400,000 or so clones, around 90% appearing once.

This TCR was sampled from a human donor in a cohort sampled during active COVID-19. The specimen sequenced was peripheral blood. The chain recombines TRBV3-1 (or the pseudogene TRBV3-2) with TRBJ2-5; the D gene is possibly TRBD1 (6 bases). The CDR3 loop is CASSQGVKGGRGPLGKETQYF. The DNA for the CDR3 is TGTGCCAGCAGCCAAGGAGTTAAAGGAGGCAGGGGACCTTTGGGAAAAGAGACCCAGTACTTC.